This T cell receptor (beta chain) is drawn from a study of shared clonotypes between healthy human individuals. V lost 4 bases and J 3 bases, leaving 10 bases between the germline ends. The germline CDR1 and CDR2 sequences are SGHTS and YDEGEE. The CDR3 extends over 13 amino acids. Cells designated naive CD8 were CD45RO-negative and were positively selected for CCR7, with terminally differentiated effector memory CD45RA+ cells excluded. The table lists this clone with a count of one. Assay: immunoSEQ multiplex PCR; the TCRdb copy retains only in-frame clones and omits some. The repertoire holds millions of clones, with roughly 95% as singletons.

The TCR comes from a man aged 18 to 29 in good health. This sequence joins TRBV5-8 and TRBJ1-1, with D maybe TRBD1 (5 bases). The sample comprised naive CD8+ T cells sorted from blood. CDR3 loop: CASSRDGDTEAFF. CDR3 nucleotides: TGTGCCAGCAGCCGGGACGGGGACACTGAAGCTTTCTTT.